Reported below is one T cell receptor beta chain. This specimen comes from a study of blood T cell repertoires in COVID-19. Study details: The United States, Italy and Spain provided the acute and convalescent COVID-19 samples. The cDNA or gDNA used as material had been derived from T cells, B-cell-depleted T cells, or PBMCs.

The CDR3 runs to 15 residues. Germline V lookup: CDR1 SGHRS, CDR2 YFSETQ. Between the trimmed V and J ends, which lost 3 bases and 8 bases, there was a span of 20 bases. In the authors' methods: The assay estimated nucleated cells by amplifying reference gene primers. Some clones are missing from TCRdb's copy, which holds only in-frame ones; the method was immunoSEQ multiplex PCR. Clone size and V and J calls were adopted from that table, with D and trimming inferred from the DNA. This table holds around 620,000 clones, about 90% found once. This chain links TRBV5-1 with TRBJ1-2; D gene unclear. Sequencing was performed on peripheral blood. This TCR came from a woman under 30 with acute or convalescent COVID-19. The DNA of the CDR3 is TGCGCCAGCAGCTCCGTCGAACTAGCAGGAAACGGCTACACCTTC. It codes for CASSSVELAGNGYTF.